This is a list of T cell receptor beta chains from one sample in a study of blood T cell repertoires in COVID-19. Assay used: immunoSEQ multiplex PCR; TCRdb lists only in-frame clones, some missing. The data show 140,000 to 150,000 clones, around 84% seen once. Sequences were obtained from PBMCs or T cells enriched from blood (not recorded which). These receptors were taken from a woman between 50 and 59 years old who had been exposed to COVID-19. Both conserved end residues are trimmed from each CDR3. The D gene is left open where the match is weak. Rows may omit the clone size; those that give it use once, few, many or a size class.

V: TRBV10-1
size: NA
D: NA
CDR3: ASRSFRDTSTNTEAF

V: TRBV4-2
size: NA
D: TRBD2
CDR3: ASSQGSSGAYNEQF

V: TRBV6-5
size: NA
D: TRBD1
CDR3: ASSSLGTGEQY

V: TRBV6-2/TRBV6-3
size: NA
D: TRBD2
CDR3: ASSYGGSFQNEQF

V: TRBV10-3
size: few
D: NA
CDR3: ATGVNEKLF

V: TRBV6-5
size: NA
D: TRBD1
CDR3: ASRPQGAPTSEQY

V: TRBV4-1
size: NA
D: TRBD1
CDR3: ASSQVSRGAEAF

V: TRBV19
size: NA
D: TRBD1
CDR3: ASTDRGHAPPGETQY

V: TRBV19
size: NA
D: NA
CDR3: ASSPARGGNTIY

V: TRBV11-2
size: NA
D: NA
CDR3: ASSLGRDADTQY

V: TRBV9
size: NA
D: NA
CDR3: ASSVATGTGELF

V: TRBV19
size: NA
D: NA
CDR3: ASSIGGGDQETQY

V: TRBV11-2
size: NA
D: TRBD1
CDR3: ASSSPGQGGEKLF

V: TRBV7-2
size: NA
D: NA
CDR3: ALQGLGRETQY

V: TRBV5-4
size: NA
D: NA
CDR3: ASSPRQGTDTQY

V: TRBV11-2
size: NA
D: NA
CDR3: ATNPGAKNTEAF

V: TRBV5-4
size: NA
D: TRBD1
CDR3: ASSSTGEGDGYT

V: TRBV7-8
size: NA
D: NA
CDR3: ASSLGSGYTGELF

V: TRBV14
size: NA
D: TRBD1
CDR3: ASSEQTQGVSYGYT

V: TRBV5-1
size: NA
D: NA
CDR3: ASSSTGPNTGELF

V: TRBV15
size: NA
D: NA
CDR3: ATSRDRASYNEQF

V: TRBV19
size: NA
D: NA
CDR3: ASTPGTSTDTQY

V: TRBV7-9
size: few
D: NA
CDR3: ASSLEGPRSYEQY

V: TRBV5-1
size: NA
D: TRBD2
CDR3: ASSLRGTSGSYNEQF

V: TRBV9
size: once
D: NA
CDR3: ASSVLTGEQY

V: TRBV7-9
size: few
D: NA
CDR3: ASGNPGGNEKLF

V: TRBV4-3
size: NA
D: NA
CDR3: ASSQGGNYGYT

V: TRBV20-1
size: NA
D: NA
CDR3: SASSGTYGYT

V: TRBV18
size: NA
D: NA
CDR3: ASSPLGVWGYT

V: TRBV27
size: NA
D: TRBD2
CDR3: ASPGARETPGTGELF

V: TRBV7-8
size: NA
D: NA
CDR3: ASSLHPGDTQY

V: TRBV9
size: NA
D: NA
CDR3: ASSVGPGRGPLPSTDTQY

V: TRBV25-1
size: once
D: NA
CDR3: ASSEYGDTIRGSPLH

V: TRBV27
size: NA
D: TRBD2
CDR3: ASSTLAELPGDNEQF

V: TRBV6-1
size: NA
D: NA
CDR3: ASSEGGGPYEQY

V: TRBV5-1
size: few
D: TRBD1
CDR3: ASSMGQGLGMNTEAF

V: TRBV11-2
size: NA
D: NA
CDR3: ASGRANTEAF

V: TRBV12-5
size: NA
D: TRBD1
CDR3: ASGSDRGQLPSGNTIY

V: TRBV7-9
size: NA
D: TRBD1
CDR3: ASSSRQGTEAF

V: TRBV11-2
size: NA
D: TRBD1
CDR3: ASSLVAGGFSEQF

V: TRBV9
size: NA
D: TRBD2
CDR3: ASSVAPSGSKEF